This T cell receptor (beta chain) was identified in a study of monozygotic twins with inflammatory bowel disease. Broader study findings: A reduction in TCRbeta diversity (inverse Simpson) was seen in IBD patients relative to healthy co-twins. Especially with disease activity, IBD patients shared fewer clonotypes with others than healthy twins did.

A total RNA quantity of approximately 3,700 ng went into each TCR library. Template switching introduced UMIs that contain a 6-nucleotide sample barcode. With the 5' RACE reads reprocessed, TCRdb shows one record per CDR3 protein and no DNA. This table holds about 330,000 distinct CDR3 sequences. On this clonotype itself: As yet, its antigen is unknown.

Sequencing was done on a sample of blood. The clonotype originates from a human donor with ulcerative colitis or Crohn's disease, or a healthy co-twin of an affected twin (not recorded which).

CDR3 in amino acids: CASRILGAVGMNTEAFF. J is TRBJ1-1 and V is TRBV6-2 or TRBV6-3; TCRdb returns TRBD1, unconfirmable since there is no DNA. The CDR3 has 17 amino acids. CDR1 is MNHEY, CDR2 SVGEGT, per germline.